The count of the clone carrying this TCR beta chain is one. Its antigen is unknown. The data were taken from a study of cytomegalovirus exposure and HLA in healthy donors. Broader study findings: Equally common other TCR beta chains were less clonally expanded than HLA-associated ones, a later analysis found. Compared with the approximately 680-donor mean, an Asian-associated ancestry cluster reportedly had fewer N-insertions, according to a later analysis. TCR beta V- and J-gene trimming, according to a later analysis, was linked to a missense DCLRE1C variant.

In germline, CDR1 is MNHNS, CDR2 SASEGT. V shed 4 bases, J shed 1 base, and the junction held 8 bases outside the gene matches. This CDR3 region has 17 residues. The PCR used 60 Vbeta and 13 Jbeta primers. Per the original data handling: The count from a later analysis was some 81 million unique TCR beta chains, some 9.9 million of them shared. Data came from immunoSEQ multiplex PCR; TCRdb stores just in-frame clones and leaves some out. V and J calls and clone size are as listed in that table; D and trimming were resolved from the DNA. The sample carries 300,000 or so clones, about 83% recorded once.

Sequenced material: PBMCs. This chain connects TRBV6-1 to TRBJ2-1; 9 nucleotides match TRBD2. The TCR comes from a woman aged 40 to 55 in good health and CMV-seropositive. The CDR3 sequence: CASSGGLAGLSYNEQFF. CDR3 coding DNA: TGTGCCAGCAGTGGGGGGCTAGCGGGGTTGTCCTACAATGAGCAGTTCTTC.